The text below deals with one T cell receptor (beta chain). Individuals aged about 18 to 100 years were recruited from approximately 22 US areas. V gave up 4 bases and J gave up 4 bases, with 16 bases separating them. Germline CDR1 and CDR2: MDHEN and SYDVKM. The CDR3 covers 15 residues. This record belongs to a study of blood T cell repertoires in COVID-19. Generated by immunoSEQ multiplex PCR, the TCRdb table keeps only in-frame clones and is missing some. The repertoire holds about 240,000 clones, around 89% seen once, with roughly 4% in the top ten. Input material: PBMCs or T cells enriched from blood (not recorded which). The chain couples TRBV28 to TRBJ1-2; a weak D match, TRBD1 (5 bases). The sequence was collected from a woman aged 25 to 39 who had recovered from COVID-19. As DNA, the CDR3 is TGTGCCAGCAGTTCAAGCACAGGTCTCGGCTATGGCTACACCTTC. Its protein is CASSSSTGLGYGYTF.